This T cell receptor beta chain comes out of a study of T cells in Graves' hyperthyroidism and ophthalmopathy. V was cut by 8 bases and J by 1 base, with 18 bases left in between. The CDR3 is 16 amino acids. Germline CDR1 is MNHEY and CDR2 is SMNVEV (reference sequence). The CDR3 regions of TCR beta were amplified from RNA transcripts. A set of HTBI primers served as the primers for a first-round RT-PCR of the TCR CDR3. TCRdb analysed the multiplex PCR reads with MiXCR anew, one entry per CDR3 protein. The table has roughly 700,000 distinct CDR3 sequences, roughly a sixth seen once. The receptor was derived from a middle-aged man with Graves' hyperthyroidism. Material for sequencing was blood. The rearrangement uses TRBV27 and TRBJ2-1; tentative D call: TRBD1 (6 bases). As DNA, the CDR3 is TGTGCCAGCGGTCCGCGAAACAGGGTTTCCTACAATGAGCAGTTCTTC. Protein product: CASGPRNRVSYNEQFF.